This T cell receptor beta chain was identified during a study of T cells in Graves' hyperthyroidism and ophthalmopathy. Germline CDR1 reads SGHTA; CDR2 reads FQGNSA. Trimming removed 2 bases at V and 3 bases at J, with 14 bases between. The CDR3 length is 15 residues. Authors of the study amplified TCR beta CDR3 regions from RNA transcripts. A first-round RT-PCR of the TCR CDR3 used the HTBI primer set. TCRdb re-derived calls from the multiplex PCR reads in MiXCR, one entry per CDR3 protein. The top ten clones hold 25% to 30% of a sample with around 500,000 distinct CDR3 sequences, about 16% of them seen once. This clonotype showed up many times.

The sample taken for sequencing was blood. This chain links TRBV7-2 with TRBJ2-7, with a possible D match to TRBD2 (6 bases). The source is a woman aged 25 to 39 with Graves' ophthalmopathy. CDR3 sequence reads: CASSLRGAAIYEQYF. The CDR3 nucleotides are TGTGCCAGCAGCTTACGCGGGGCAGCAATCTACGAGCAGTACTTC. Full variable domain (missing parts from reference TRBV7-2 and TRBJ2-7): GAGVSQSPSNKVTEKGKDVELRCDPISGHTALYWYRQSLGQGLEFLIYFQGNSAPDKSGLPSDRFSAERTGGSVSTLTIQRTQQEDSAVYLCASSLRGAAIYEQYFGPGTRLTVT.